The 21 T cell receptor beta chains given below trace back to one sample, sequenced in a study of blood T cells in healthy people across ages. Alongside a J-beta primer mix, a sample-barcoded 5' primer served in a second PCR lasting roughly 6 to 12 cycles. MiXCR was run by TCRdb on the 5' RACE reads, yielding one entry per CDR3 protein. The table has about a million distinct CDR3 sequences, about 53% seen once. The sequenced sample was blood. The origin of the receptors is a woman aged 55-75 years in good health.

This chain joins TRBV27 and TRBJ2-1; D not certain. Germline V gives CDR1 MNHEY, CDR2 SMNVEV (reference sequence). This CDR3 has 16 residues. V was cut by 1 base and J by 0 bases, with 10 bases left in between. The CDR3 DNA reads TGTGCCAGCAGTTTATACGGGTTTGGCTCCTACAATGAGCAGTTCTTC. This encodes CASSLYGFGSYNEQFF.

The chain has TRBV5-5 and TRBJ2-3; 7 nucleotides agree with TRBD1. The V and J ends lost 4 bases and 3 bases, in that order; junction bases with no gene match: 11. CDR1 and CDR2 from the germline V gene are SGHKS and YYEKEE (reference sequence). The CDR3 is 16 residues long. CDR3 protein: CASSPPGQGVTDTQYF. In DNA form, the CDR3 reads TGTGCCAGCAGCCCCCCGGGGCAGGGGGTGACAGATACGCAGTATTTT.

CDR3 sequence (DNA): TGTGCCAGCAGTGAAGCGCGCAGGGCCAACTACGAGCAGTACTTC. It codes for CASSEARRANYEQYF. This sequence joins TRBV6-1 and TRBJ2-7; TRBD1 is a possible D gene (5 bases). The CDR3 has 15 amino acids. The V and J ends lost 0 bases and 3 bases respectively, with 12 bases between them. Per germline, CDR1 MNHNS and CDR2 SASEGT.

This clonotype turned up a few times. This chain uses TRBV5-1 with TRBJ2-1; D possibly corresponds to TRBD1 (6 bases). Germline assignment: CDR1 SGHRS and CDR2 YFSETQ. There are 14 residues in the CDR3. The ends were cut back, 6 bases at V and 7 bases at J, with 17 bases in the middle. The CDR3 reads CASNRDGTTNEQFF. CDR3 in DNA: TGCGCCAGCAACCGTGACGGGACAACGAATGAGCAGTTCTTC. The complete variable domain, with remaining parts taken from reference TRBV5-1 and TRBJ2-1, reads KAGVTQTPRYLIKTRGQQVTLSCSPISGHRSVSWYQQTPGQGLQFLFEYFSETQRNKGNFPGRFSGRQFSNSRSEMNVSTLELGDSALYLCASNRDGTTNEQFFGPGTRLTVL.

This clonotype was found a few times. The chain has TRBV29-1 and TRBJ2-7, with D possibly matching TRBD1 (5 bases). This CDR3 is 12 amino acids long. Germline lookup yields CDR1 SQVTM and CDR2 ANQGSEA. V was clipped by 5 bases and J by 2 bases, with 10 bases between them. The CDR3 DNA reads TGCAGCGTTCGCAGGGAAACCTACGAGCAGTACTTC. As protein: CSVRRETYEQYF.

The V call is TRBV6-5, the J call TRBJ1-1; a weak D match, TRBD1 (5 bases). Trimming pared 1 base from V and 4 bases from J, leaving 10 bases between. Germline assignment: CDR1 MNHEY and CDR2 SVGAGI. The CDR3 spans 14 residues. The CDR3 nucleotides are TGTGCCAGCAGTTACTGGGGGGAGGGCACTGAAGCTTTCTTT. It codes for CASSYWGEGTEAFF.

V and J are TRBV18 and TRBJ2-7; D assignment may be TRBD1 or TRBD2 (5 bases each). CDR3 length: 15 residues. The germline V gene encodes CDR1 KGHSH and CDR2 LQKENI. V dropped 10 bases and J dropped 0 bases, with 19 bases sitting between them. CDR3 loop: CATPGASSSSYEQYF. The CDR3 DNA sequence: TGTGCCACCCCTGGGGCTAGCTCCAGCTCCTACGAGCAGTACTTC.

The chain has TRBV7-9 and TRBJ2-2; D gene uncertain. Germline V gene lookup returns CDR1 SEHNR and CDR2 FQNEAQ (reference sequence). The CDR3 has 13 residues. The ends were cut back, 5 bases at V and 5 bases at J, with 9 bases in the middle. Written as DNA, the CDR3 is TGTGCCAGCAGCCCAGTGGGGACCGGGGAGCTGTTTTTT. It translates to CASSPVGTGELFF.

This clonotype was recorded at least ten times. This chain joins TRBV7-2 and TRBJ2-3; the D is unclear. The CDR3 is 14 residues long. V was cut by 4 bases and J by 1 base, with 9 bases left in between. Per germline, CDR1 SGHTA and CDR2 FQGNSA. This CDR3 is CASSSRTGTDTQYF. The CDR3 nucleotides read TGTGCCAGCAGCTCTCGGACGGGCACAGATACGCAGTATTTT.

The chain has TRBV20-1 and TRBJ2-3; D unclear. CDR3 length equals 11 residues. Trimming shortened V by 6 bases and J by 4 bases, and 8 bases separated the two germline ends. Germline CDR1 and CDR2: DFQATT and SNEGSKA (reference sequence). The CDR3 DNA is TGCAGTGCCTGGGGTGCAGATACGCAGTATTTT. Amino acids: CSAWGADTQYF.

J is TRBJ2-1 and V is TRBV19, with D uncertain. Trimming cost V 7 bases and J 0 bases, with 16 bases left between them. The CDR3 is made up of 16 amino acids. Germline V gene lookup returns CDR1 LNHDA and CDR2 SQIVND (reference sequence). The CDR3 DNA sequence: TGTGCCAGTAATGACCCCTTTAGCAGCTCCTACAATGAGCAGTTCTTC. Translating gives CASNDPFSSSYNEQFF.

This chain joins TRBV27 and TRBJ2-1; TRBD1 is a possible D gene (7 bases). The V and J ends lost 5 bases and 7 bases respectively, with 21 bases between them. The germline gives CDR1 MNHEY, CDR2 SMNVEV (reference sequence). The CDR3 totals 16 residues. The CDR3 DNA reads as TGTGCCAGCAGTCGTTGGGACTCCTCAGGGGGGAATGAGCAGTTCTTC. It yields the protein CASSRWDSSGGNEQFF.

This clonotype was seen a handful of times. V is TRBV5-6 and J is TRBJ2-3, with D tentatively TRBD1 or TRBD2 (5 bases each). Trimming stripped 0 bases from V and 5 bases from J, with 13 bases between. The CDR3 loop spans 15 amino acids. The germline CDR1 and CDR2 sequences are SGHDT and YYEEEE. In DNA, the CDR3 is TGTGCCAGCAGCTTGGCCGGCTCGAGGGGAGATACGCAGTATTTT. Encoded protein: CASSLAGSRGDTQYF.

This chain joins TRBV4-2 and TRBJ1-6; 9 bases fit TRBD1. The V segment lost 4 bases and the J segment 10 bases; nucleotides outside the gene matches: 8. The length of the CDR3 is 15 residues. From germline, CDR1 is LGHNA and CDR2 YNFKEQ. The CDR3 protein is CASSPQGARGSPLHF. CDR3 bases: TGTGCCAGCAGCCCACAGGGGGCTAGGGGATCACCCCTCCACTTT.

The V call is TRBV10-3, the J call TRBJ2-1, with unresolved D. CDR1 is ENHRY and CDR2 is SYGVKD in the germline V gene. The V gene lost 2 bases and the J gene lost 4 bases, with 9 bases spanning the gap. The CDR3 spans 14 residues. CDR3 coding DNA: TGTGCCATCAGTGAGGGGCTGGTATACAATGAGCAGTTCTTC. Translation: CAISEGLVYNEQFF.

The genes are TRBV5-1 and TRBJ2-2; no clear D. The CDR3 is made up of 15 amino acids. Germline values: CDR1 SGHRS, CDR2 YFSETQ. Trimming cost V 4 bases and J 0 bases, with 10 bases left between them. The CDR3 reads CASSPLSSNTGELFF. The CDR3 DNA sequence: TGCGCCAGCAGCCCGTTATCCTCGAACACCGGGGAGCTGTTTTTT.

This clonotype was detected only a few times. The V gene is TRBV10-3, the J gene TRBJ2-7; D is undetermined. The V end lost 4 bases, the J end lost 6 bases, and 16 bases lay between the germline ends. The CDR3 runs to 14 residues. CDR1 and CDR2 (germline): ENHRY, SYGVKD. In nucleotides, the CDR3 is TGTGCCATCAGTGTCCTAGATGGACGTCGCGAGCAGTACTTC. Amino acid sequence: CAISVLDGRREQYF.

The table lists this clonotype with a few counts. The genes are TRBV12-3 or TRBV12-4 and TRBJ2-7, with D perhaps matching TRBD1 (5 bases). V was shortened by 3 bases and J by 0 bases, with 18 bases between the two germline ends. This CDR3 contains 17 residues. The CDR3 protein is CASSFWGRVPSSYEQYF. CDR3 nucleotides: TGTGCCAGCAGTTTTTGGGGCAGAGTTCCCAGCTCCTACGAGCAGTACTTC.

The rearrangement links TRBV29-1 to TRBJ2-7; 9 bases agree with TRBD1. Per germline, CDR1 SQVTM and CDR2 ANQGSEA. CDR3 length: 12 amino acids. Trimming took 7 bases from V and 3 from J; bases not matched to a gene: 4. The CDR3 region is CSAEGQGYEQYF. Written as DNA, the CDR3 is TGCAGCGCCGAGGGACAGGGCTACGAGCAGTACTTC.

The chain employs TRBV18 and TRBJ2-7; possible D gene TRBD1, 6 bases. This CDR3 contains 15 residues. The V gene's germline CDR1 is KGHSH and CDR2 LQKENI. Trimming took 6 bases from V and 4 from J, leaving 19 bases between them. CDR3 amino acids: CASSHSSGQKYEQYF. CDR3 in DNA: TGTGCCAGCTCGCACTCCTCGGGACAAAAATACGAGCAGTACTTC.

This clonotype was counted only a few times. The rearrangement joins TRBV28 to TRBJ2-7; tentatively, D is TRBD1 or TRBD2 (5 bases each). The CDR3 length is 15 residues. Trimming removed 6 bases from V and 0 bases from J, with 15 bases in between. Germline CDR1 is MDHEN and CDR2 is SYDVKM. The CDR3 protein is CASSRTIGGSYEQYF. The CDR3 bases are TGTGCCAGCAGCCGAACAATTGGGGGCTCCTACGAGCAGTACTTC.